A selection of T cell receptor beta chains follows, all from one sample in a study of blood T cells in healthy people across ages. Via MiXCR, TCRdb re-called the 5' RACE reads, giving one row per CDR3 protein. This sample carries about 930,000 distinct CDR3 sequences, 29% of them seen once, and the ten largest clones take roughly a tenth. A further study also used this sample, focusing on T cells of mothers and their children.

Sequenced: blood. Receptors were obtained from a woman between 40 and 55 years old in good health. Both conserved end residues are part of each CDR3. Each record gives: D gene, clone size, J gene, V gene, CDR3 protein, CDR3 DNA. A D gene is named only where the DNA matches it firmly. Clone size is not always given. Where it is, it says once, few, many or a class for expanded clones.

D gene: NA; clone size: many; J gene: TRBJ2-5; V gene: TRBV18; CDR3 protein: CASSPGQQETQYF; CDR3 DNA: TGTGCCAGCAGCCCAGGACAGCAAGAGACCCAGTACTTC
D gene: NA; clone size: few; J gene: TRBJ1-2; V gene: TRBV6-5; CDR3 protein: CASSYSGDDYGYTF; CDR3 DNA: TGTGCCAGCAGTTACTCAGGGGACGACTATGGCTACACCTTC
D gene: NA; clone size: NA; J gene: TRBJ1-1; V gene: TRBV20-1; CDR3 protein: CSARIGLLDTEAFF; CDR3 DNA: TGCAGTGCTAGAATTGGGCTGTTGGACACTGAAGCTTTCTTT
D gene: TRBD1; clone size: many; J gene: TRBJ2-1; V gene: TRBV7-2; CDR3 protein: CASSLDPLTGDEQFF; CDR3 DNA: TGTGCCAGCAGCTTAGACCCTCTAACAGGGGATGAGCAGTTCTTC
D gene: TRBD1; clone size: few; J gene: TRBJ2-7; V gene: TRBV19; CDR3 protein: CASSSEGQGHEQYF; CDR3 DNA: TGTGCCAGTAGCTCGGAGGGACAGGGCCACGAGCAGTACTTC
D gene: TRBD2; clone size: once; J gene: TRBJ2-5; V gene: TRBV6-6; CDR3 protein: CASAETSVQETQYF; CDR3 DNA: TGTGCCAGTGCCGAGACTAGCGTTCAAGAGACCCAGTACTTC
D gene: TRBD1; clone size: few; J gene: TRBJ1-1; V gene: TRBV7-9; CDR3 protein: CASSGQGHTEAFF; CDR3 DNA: TGTGCCAGCAGCGGACAGGGGCACACTGAAGCTTTCTTT
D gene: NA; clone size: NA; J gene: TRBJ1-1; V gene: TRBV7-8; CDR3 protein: CTSSFRGNSTEAFF; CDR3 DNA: TGTACCAGCAGCTTTAGGGGGAACAGCACTGAAGCTTTCTTT
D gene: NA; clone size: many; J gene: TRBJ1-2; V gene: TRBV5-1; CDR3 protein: CASSPRQDHYGYTF; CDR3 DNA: TGCGCCAGCAGCCCCCGACAGGACCACTATGGCTACACCTTC
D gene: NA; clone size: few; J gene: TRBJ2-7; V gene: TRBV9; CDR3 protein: CASSVGPGVSTYEQYF; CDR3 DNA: TGTGCCAGCAGCGTAGGCCCAGGGGTTAGCACCTACGAGCAGTACTTC
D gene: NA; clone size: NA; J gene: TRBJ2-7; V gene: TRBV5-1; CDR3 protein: CASSLDAYTYEQYF; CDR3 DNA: TGCGCCAGCAGCTTGGACGCGTACACCTACGAGCAGTACTTC
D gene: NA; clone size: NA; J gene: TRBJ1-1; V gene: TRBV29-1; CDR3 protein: CSVAGKVNTEAFF; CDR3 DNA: TGCAGCGTTGCCGGGAAAGTGAACACTGAAGCTTTCTTT
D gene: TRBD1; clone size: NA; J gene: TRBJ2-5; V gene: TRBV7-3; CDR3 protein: CASSRRQGGTQYF; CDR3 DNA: TGTGCCAGCAGCCGTCGACAGGGGGGGACCCAGTACTTC
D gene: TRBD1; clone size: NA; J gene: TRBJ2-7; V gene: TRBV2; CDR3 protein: CASWDRGFYNEQYF; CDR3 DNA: TGTGCCAGCTGGGACAGGGGCTTCTACAATGAGCAGTACTTC
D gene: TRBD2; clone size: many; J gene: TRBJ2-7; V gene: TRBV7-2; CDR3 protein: CASSYRVSGGAYEQYF; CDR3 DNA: TGTGCCAGCAGCTATCGGGTTAGCGGGGGGGCCTACGAGCAGTACTTC
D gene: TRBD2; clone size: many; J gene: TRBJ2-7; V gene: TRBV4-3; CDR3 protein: CASSQVAGGSYEQYF; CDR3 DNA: TGCGCCAGCAGCCAAGTAGCGGGGGGTTCCTACGAGCAGTACTTC
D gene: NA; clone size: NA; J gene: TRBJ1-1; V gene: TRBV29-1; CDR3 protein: CSVAAGTEAFF; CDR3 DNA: TGCAGCGTCGCTGCGGGGACTGAAGCTTTCTTT
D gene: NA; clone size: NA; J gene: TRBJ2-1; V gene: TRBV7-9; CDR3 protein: CASGDSYEQFF; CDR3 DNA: TGTGCCAGCGGGGATTCCTACGAGCAGTTCTTC
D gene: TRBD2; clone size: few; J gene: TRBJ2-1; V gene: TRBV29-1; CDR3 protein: CSVVKGGVHNEQFF; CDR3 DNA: TGCAGCGTTGTAAAGGGAGGGGTACACAATGAGCAGTTCTTC
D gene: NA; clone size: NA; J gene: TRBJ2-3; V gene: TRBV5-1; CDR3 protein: CASSPGTERRDTQYF; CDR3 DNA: TGCGCCAGCAGCCCCGGGACGGAGAGACGAGATACGCAGTATTTT
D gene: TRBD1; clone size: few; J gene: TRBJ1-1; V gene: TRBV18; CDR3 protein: CASSPRGTVRENTEAFF; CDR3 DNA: TGTGCCAGCTCACCACGAGGGACAGTCCGGGAGAACACTGAAGCTTTCTTT
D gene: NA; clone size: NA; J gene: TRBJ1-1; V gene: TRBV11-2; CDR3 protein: CASSLDLTQLLEAFF; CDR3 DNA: TGTGCCAGCAGCTTAGATTTAACTCAACTACTTGAAGCTTTCTTT
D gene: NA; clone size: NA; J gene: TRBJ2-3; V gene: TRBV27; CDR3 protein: CASSPKGGDRGPDTQYF; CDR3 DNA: TGTGCCAGCAGTCCGAAAGGGGGGGACAGAGGGCCAGATACGCAGTATTTT
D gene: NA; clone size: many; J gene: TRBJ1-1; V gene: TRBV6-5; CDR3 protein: CASSPPELRGGTEAFF; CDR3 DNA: TGTGCCAGCAGTCCTCCGGAATTGAGGGGAGGCACTGAAGCTTTCTTT
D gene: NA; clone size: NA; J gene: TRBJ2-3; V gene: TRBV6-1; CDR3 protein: CASSGMRQVTDTQYF; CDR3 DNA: TGTGCCAGCAGTGGGATGAGACAGGTCACAGATACGCAGTATTTT
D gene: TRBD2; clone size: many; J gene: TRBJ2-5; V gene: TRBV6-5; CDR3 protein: CASSAETSGGGTQYF; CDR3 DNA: TGTGCCAGCAGTGCGGAGACTAGCGGGGGGGGGACCCAGTACTTC
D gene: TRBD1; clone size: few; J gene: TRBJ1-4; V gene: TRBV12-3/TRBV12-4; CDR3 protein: CASRTQGAPNEKLFF; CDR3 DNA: TGTGCCAGCAGGACACAGGGGGCTCCTAATGAAAAACTGTTTTTT
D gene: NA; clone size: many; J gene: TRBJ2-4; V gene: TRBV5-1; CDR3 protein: CASSFRGRSDPLAKNIQYF; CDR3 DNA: TGCGCCAGCAGCTTTCGGGGACGCTCCGATCCACTAGCCAAAAACATTCAGTACTTC
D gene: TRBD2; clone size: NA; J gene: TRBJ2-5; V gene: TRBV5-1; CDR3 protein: CASRPASGETQYF; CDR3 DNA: TGCGCCAGCAGACCTGCTAGCGGAGAGACCCAGTACTTC
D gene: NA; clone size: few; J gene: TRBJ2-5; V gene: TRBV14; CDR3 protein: CASSQLGRGKGETQYF; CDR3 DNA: TGTGCCAGCAGCCAATTGGGAAGGGGGAAGGGAGAGACCCAGTACTTC
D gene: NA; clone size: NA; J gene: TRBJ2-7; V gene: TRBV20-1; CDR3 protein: CSVRVRGAEQYF; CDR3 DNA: TGCAGTGTTAGAGTGCGGGGTGCCGAGCAGTACTTC
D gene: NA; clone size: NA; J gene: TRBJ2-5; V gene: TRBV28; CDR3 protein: CASGKETQYF; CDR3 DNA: TGTGCCAGCGGGAAAGAGACCCAGTACTTC
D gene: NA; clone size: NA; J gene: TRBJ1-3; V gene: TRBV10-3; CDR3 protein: CAAHQGSNTIYF; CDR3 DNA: TGTGCCGCGCACCAGGGATCCAACACCATATATTTT
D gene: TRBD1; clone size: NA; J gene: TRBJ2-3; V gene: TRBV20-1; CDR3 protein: CSANGQGADTQYF; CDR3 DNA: TGCAGTGCTAATGGACAGGGAGCGGATACGCAGTATTTT
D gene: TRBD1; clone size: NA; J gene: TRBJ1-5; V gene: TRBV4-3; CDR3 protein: CASSQNFGQALGQPQHF; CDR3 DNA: TGCGCCAGCAGCCAAAATTTTGGACAGGCCTTAGGTCAGCCCCAGCATTTT
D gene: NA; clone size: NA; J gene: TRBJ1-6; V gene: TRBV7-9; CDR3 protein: CASSTRGVRSSYNSPLHF; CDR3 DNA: TGTGCCAGCAGCACCAGAGGGGTACGGAGCTCCTATAATTCACCCCTCCACTTT
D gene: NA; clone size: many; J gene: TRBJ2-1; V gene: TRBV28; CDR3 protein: CASSLRHYNEQFF; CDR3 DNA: TGTGCCAGCAGTTTGCGACACTACAATGAGCAGTTCTTC
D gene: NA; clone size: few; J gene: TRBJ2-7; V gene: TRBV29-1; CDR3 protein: CSVEAHSYEQYF; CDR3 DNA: TGCAGCGTTGAAGCCCACAGCTACGAGCAGTACTTC
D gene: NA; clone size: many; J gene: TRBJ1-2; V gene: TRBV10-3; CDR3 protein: CAISTSERNYGYTF; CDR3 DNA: NA
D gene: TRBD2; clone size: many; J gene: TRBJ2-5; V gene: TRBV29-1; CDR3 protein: CSVEGGGEETQYF; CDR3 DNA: TGCAGCGTTGAAGGGGGAGGGGAAGAGACCCAGTACTTC
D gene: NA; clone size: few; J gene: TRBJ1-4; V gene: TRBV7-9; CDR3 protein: CASSSGRNGKLFF; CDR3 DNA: TGTGCCAGCAGCTCGGGACGGAATGGAAAACTGTTTTTT
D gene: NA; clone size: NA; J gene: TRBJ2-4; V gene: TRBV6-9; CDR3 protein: CASSYCGEIYNEQYF; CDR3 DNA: TGTGCCAGCAGTTACTGTGGCGAAATATACAATGAGCAGTACTTC
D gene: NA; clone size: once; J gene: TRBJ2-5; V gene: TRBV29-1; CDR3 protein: CSVVPAGQGTQYF; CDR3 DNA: TGCAGCGTTGTTCCGGCGGGCCAAGGGACCCAGTACTTC
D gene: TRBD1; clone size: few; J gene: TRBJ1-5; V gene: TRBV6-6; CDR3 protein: CASSPYRGGNQPQHF; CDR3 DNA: TGTGCCAGCAGCCCTTACAGGGGTGGCAATCAGCCCCAGCATTTT
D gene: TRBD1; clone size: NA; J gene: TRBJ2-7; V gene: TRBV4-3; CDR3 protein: CASSQDFGTEDYEQYF; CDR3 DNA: TGCGCCAGCAGCCAAGATTTCGGGACAGAAGACTACGAGCAGTACTTC
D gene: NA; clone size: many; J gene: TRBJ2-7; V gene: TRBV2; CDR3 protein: CAISRGRGNEQYF; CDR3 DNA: TGTGCCATCTCCAGGGGACGGGGGAATGAGCAGTACTTC
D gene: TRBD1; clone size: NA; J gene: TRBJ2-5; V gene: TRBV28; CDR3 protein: CASSLGTGIDGEQYF; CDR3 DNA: TGTGCCAGCAGTTTGGGGACAGGGATCGACGGTGAGCAGTACTTC
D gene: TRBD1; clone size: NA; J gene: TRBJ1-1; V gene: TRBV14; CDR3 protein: CASTTGTGGTEAFF; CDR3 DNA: TGTGCCAGCACAACCGGGACAGGGGGCACTGAAGCTTTCTTT
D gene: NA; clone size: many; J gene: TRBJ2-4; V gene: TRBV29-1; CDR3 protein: CSASPGVAKNIQYF; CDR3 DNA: TGCAGCGCGAGTCCAGGGGTAGCCAAAAACATTCAGTACTTC
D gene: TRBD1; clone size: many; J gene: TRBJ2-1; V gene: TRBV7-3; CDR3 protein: CASSLRAGTGRANEQFF; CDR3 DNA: TGTGCCAGCAGCTTAAGGGCCGGGACAGGGAGGGCCAATGAGCAGTTCTTC
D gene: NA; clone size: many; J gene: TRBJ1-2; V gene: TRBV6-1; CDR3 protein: CASSEWDNGYTF; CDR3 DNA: TGTGCCAGCAGTGAATGGGACAATGGCTACACCTTC
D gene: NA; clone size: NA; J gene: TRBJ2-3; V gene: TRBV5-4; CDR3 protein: CASSRAAANLFLTDTQYF; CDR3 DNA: TGTGCCAGCAGCCGCGCGGCGGCCAACCTTTTCCTCACAGATACGCAGTATTTT
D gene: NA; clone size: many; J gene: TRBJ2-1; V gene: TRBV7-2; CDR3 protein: CASSLGGREQFF; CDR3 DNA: TGTGCCAGCAGCTTGGGGGGCAGGGAGCAGTTCTTC
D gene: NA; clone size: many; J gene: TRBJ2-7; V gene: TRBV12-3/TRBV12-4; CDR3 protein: CASSFPHLREQYF; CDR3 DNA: TGTGCCAGCAGTTTTCCCCATTTGAGGGAGCAGTACTTC
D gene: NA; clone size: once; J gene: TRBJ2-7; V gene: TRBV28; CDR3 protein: CASSFTAGTLSYEQYF; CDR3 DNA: TGTGCCAGCAGTTTCACCGCAGGGACTCTTTCCTACGAGCAGTACTTC